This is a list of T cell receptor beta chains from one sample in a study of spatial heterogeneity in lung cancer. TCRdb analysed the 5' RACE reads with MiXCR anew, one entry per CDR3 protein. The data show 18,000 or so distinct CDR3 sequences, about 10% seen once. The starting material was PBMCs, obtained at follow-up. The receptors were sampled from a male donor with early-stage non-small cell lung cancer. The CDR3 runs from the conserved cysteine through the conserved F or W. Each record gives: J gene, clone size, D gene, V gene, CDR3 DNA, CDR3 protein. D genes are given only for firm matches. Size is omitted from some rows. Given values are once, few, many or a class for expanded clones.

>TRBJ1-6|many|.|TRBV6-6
TGTGCCAGCAGCCTCCGGACAGCCAATAATTCACCCCTCCACTTT
CASSLRTANNSPLHF
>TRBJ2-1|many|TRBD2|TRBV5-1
TGCGCCAGCAGCTATAGGGCTAGCGGGAGGGCTTATGAGCAGTTCTTC
CASSYRASGRAYEQFF
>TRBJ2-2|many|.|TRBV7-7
TGTGCCAGCAGCTTAGACGGAATCGGGGAGCTGTTTTTT
CASSLDGIGELFF
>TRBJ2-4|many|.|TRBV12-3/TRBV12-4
TGTGCCAGCAGCTCCGGGGCAGTGGGCATTCAGTACTTC
CASSSGAVGIQYF
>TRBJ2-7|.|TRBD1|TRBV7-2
TGTGCCAGCAGCCTAGGGGACAGACCCTACGAGCAGTACTTC
CASSLGDRPYEQYF
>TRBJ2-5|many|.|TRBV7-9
TGTGCCAGCAGCTTAGCGGGAGCCGCGGGGGAGACCCAGTACTTC
CASSLAGAAGETQYF
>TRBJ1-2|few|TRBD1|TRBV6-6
TGTGCCAGCAGTTATCCGGGACAGTCTAACTATGGCTACACCTTC
CASSYPGQSNYGYTF
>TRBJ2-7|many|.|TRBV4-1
TGCGCCAGCAGCCAAGTGGGGGGACTTCCCCCCAAGCAGTACTTC
CASSQVGGLPPKQYF
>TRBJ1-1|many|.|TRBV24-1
TGTGCCACCAGTGCCCGAAACACTGAAGCTTTCTTT
CATSARNTEAFF
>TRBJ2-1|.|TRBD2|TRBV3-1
TGTGCCAGCAGCCAAGGGCTAGCGGGAGTCACCTACAATGAGCAGTTCTTC
CASSQGLAGVTYNEQFF
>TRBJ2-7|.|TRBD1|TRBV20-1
TGCAGTGCTAGAGATAGGACGGGACAGCGCTACGAGCAGTACTTC
CSARDRTGQRYEQYF
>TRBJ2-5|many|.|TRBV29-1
TGCAGCGTTGAAGAAGGAGGGACCCAGTACTTC
CSVEEGGTQYF
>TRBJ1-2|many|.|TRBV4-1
TGCGCCAGCAGCCAAGGTCAAGGGGTTGGTGGCTACACCTTC
CASSQGQGVGGYTF
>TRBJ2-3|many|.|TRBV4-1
TGCGCCAGCAGCCAAGTAGGTTGGGCAGATACGCAGTATTTT
CASSQVGWADTQYF
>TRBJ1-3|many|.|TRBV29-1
TGCAGCGTTCGCGGCGGGGAATCTGGAAACACCATATATTTT
CSVRGGESGNTIYF
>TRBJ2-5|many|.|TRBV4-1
TGCGCCAGCAGCCAGACGGGTCAAGAGACCCAGTACTTC
CASSQTGQETQYF
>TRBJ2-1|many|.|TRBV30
TGTGCCTGGAGTCTAGCGAATGAGCAGTTCTTC
CAWSLANEQFF
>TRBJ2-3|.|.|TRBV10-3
TGTGCCATCAGTGTTGGCCTTGCGGGCACAGATACGCAGTACTTT
CAISVGLAGTDTQYF
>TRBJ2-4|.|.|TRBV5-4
TGTGCCAGCAGTCCGGGACCTGGGGGAGCCAAAAACATTCAGTACTTC
CASSPGPGGAKNIQYF
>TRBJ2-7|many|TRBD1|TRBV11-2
TGTGCCAGCAGTTCCGGGACAGGGACCTCCTACGAGCAGTACTTC
CASSSGTGTSYEQYF